This TCR beta chain was retrieved from a study of chemoradiotherapy in HPV16-positive cancers. Study conclusions and caveats: In HPV16-positive patients, HPV-responsive T-cell expansion tracked better recurrence-free survival.

Unmatched junction bases numbered 4, after V lost 1 base and J lost 4 bases. There are 13 residues in the CDR3. Germline CDR1 GTSNPN, CDR2 SVGIG (reference sequence). Over chemoradiotherapy, repertoires were sampled more than once. Method: immunoSEQ multiplex PCR; TCRdb's copy keeps in-frame clones and lacks some. The sample lists 25,000 to 40,000 clones, roughly nine tenths occurring once. A note on this clone: Its target is not known.

Sequencing was performed on blood, taken from a patient who underwent chemoradiotherapy. The TCR comes from a human donor with HPV-associated anogenital cancer. V usage is TRBV30 and J usage is TRBJ2-7, with 7 bases aligning to TRBD1. The chain's CDR3 is CAWSGTGSYEQYF. In DNA form, the CDR3 reads TGTGCCTGGAGTGGGACAGGTTCTTACGAGCAGTACTTC.